These T cell receptor beta chains were read from a single sample in a study of T cell clonotyping in hematopoietic cell transplantation. The assay was immunoSEQ multiplex PCR, and TCRdb's table has in-frame clones only and misses some. The sample holds 65,000 to 75,000 clones; roughly 93% are singletons and the top ten take around 1.6%. Sequenced input: peripheral blood mononuclear cells. The receptor set was obtained from a man in his fifties or sixties in good health. Some clones in this sample may be carry-over from other donors' samples. Both conserved end residues are part of each CDR3. Fields, in order: J gene, D gene, clone size, V gene, CDR3 DNA, CDR3 protein. A D gene is named only where the DNA matches it firmly. Some rows have no size entry. The others give once, few or many, or a class for an expanded clone.

J: TRBJ1-5; D: .; size: .; V: TRBV7-9; DNA: TGTGCCAGCAGTTCCGAGGGAAGACATCAGCCCCAGCATTTT; CDR3: CASSSEGRHQPQHF
J: TRBJ2-5; D: .; size: .; V: TRBV9; DNA: TGTGCCAGCAGCGGAGAGGGAATAGCGCGCCAAGAGACCCAGTACTTC; CDR3: CASSGEGIARQETQYF
J: TRBJ2-7; D: TRBD1; size: .; V: TRBV28; DNA: TGTGCCAGCAGTTCAGGCCCGGGACAGGGAACCTACGAGCAGTACTTC; CDR3: CASSSGPGQGTYEQYF
J: TRBJ2-3; D: TRBD1; size: .; V: TRBV6-6; DNA: TGTGCCAGCAGTGCGGCTGGACAGGCGGCCACAGATACGCAGTATTTT; CDR3: CASSAAGQAATDTQYF
J: TRBJ1-1; D: .; size: .; V: TRBV28; DNA: TGTGCCAGCAGACCAGGGTTCATGAACACTGAAGCTTTCTTT; CDR3: CASRPGFMNTEAFF
J: TRBJ1-4; D: .; size: .; V: TRBV7-6; DNA: TGTGCCAGCAGCCCCACGGCGGGTAGTCCCGGGGAAAAACTGTTTTTT; CDR3: CASSPTAGSPGEKLFF
J: TRBJ2-5; D: TRBD2; size: .; V: TRBV30; DNA: TGTGCCTGGAGTGTACGGGAGGGGGTCCAAGAGACCCAGTACTTC; CDR3: CAWSVREGVQETQYF
J: TRBJ2-7; D: TRBD2; size: .; V: TRBV28; DNA: TGTGCCAGCCTGCCTTATGGCGGGAGCGTCTCCTACGAGCAGTACTTC; CDR3: CASLPYGGSVSYEQYF
J: TRBJ2-7; D: TRBD2; size: .; V: TRBV7-2; DNA: TGTGCCAGCAGCTTGGGCGGGAGAGTGCAGTACTTC; CDR3: CASSLGGRVQYF
J: TRBJ1-4; D: .; size: .; V: TRBV4-1; DNA: TGCGCCAGCAGTAATAAGGATGAAAAACTGTTTTTT; CDR3: CASSNKDEKLFF
J: TRBJ2-2; D: .; size: .; V: TRBV5-1; DNA: TGCGCCAGCAGCTTATCTTTGGCAGACACCGGGGAGCTGTTTTTT; CDR3: CASSLSLADTGELFF
J: TRBJ2-2; D: .; size: .; V: TRBV4-2; DNA: TGTGCCAGCAGCCAAGATGGTGGAGGGGGCGCGGCCGGGGAGCTGTTTTTT; CDR3: CASSQDGGGGAAGELFF
J: TRBJ2-7; D: .; size: .; V: TRBV7-2; DNA: TGTGCCAGCAGCTTAGTGGGCGGGAACTCCTACGAGCAGTACTTC; CDR3: CASSLVGGNSYEQYF
J: TRBJ2-7; D: .; size: .; V: TRBV5-1; DNA: TGCGCCAGCAGCTTTTTAGCAGGGGAAAACGAGCAGTACTTC; CDR3: CASSFLAGENEQYF
J: TRBJ2-7; D: .; size: .; V: TRBV30; DNA: TGTGCCTGGTCTTCCGGGGTCTACGAGCAGTACTTC; CDR3: CAWSSGVYEQYF
J: TRBJ2-7; D: TRBD2; size: .; V: TRBV6-5; DNA: TGTGCCAGCAGTCCACTAGTGGGGGAGGGAGAGCAGTACTTC; CDR3: CASSPLVGEGEQYF
J: TRBJ2-7; D: .; size: .; V: TRBV4-3; DNA: TGCGCCAGCAGCCAAGGGTTGGAGGTTACCTACGAGCAGTACTTC; CDR3: CASSQGLEVTYEQYF
J: TRBJ1-2; D: .; size: .; V: TRBV5-5; DNA: TGTGCCAGCAGCTTGGGTCAGAACTATGGCTACACCTTC; CDR3: CASSLGQNYGYTF
J: TRBJ1-5; D: .; size: .; V: TRBV2; DNA: TGTGCCAGCAGCGCCAGGGCCTGGGGTCAGCCCCAGCATTTT; CDR3: CASSARAWGQPQHF
J: TRBJ2-7; D: .; size: .; V: TRBV25-1; DNA: TGTGCCAGCAGTGAGTCTCGAGGGACGAGCTCCTACGAGCAGTACTTC; CDR3: CASSESRGTSSYEQYF
J: TRBJ1-4; D: .; size: .; V: TRBV19; DNA: TGTGCCAGTAGTAGGGGGCAGGCCGCAACTAATGAAAAACTGTTTTTT; CDR3: CASSRGQAATNEKLFF
J: TRBJ2-6; D: .; size: once; V: TRBV7-3; DNA: TGTGCCAGCAGCCCCCAACCTCAGGGTTCAGGGGCCAACGTCCTGACTTTC; CDR3: CASSPQPQGSGANVLTF
J: TRBJ2-2; D: TRBD1; size: .; V: TRBV19; DNA: TGTGCCAGTAGACAGGGGGTGGACACCGGGGAGCTGTTTTTT; CDR3: CASRQGVDTGELFF
J: TRBJ1-1; D: .; size: .; V: TRBV6-6; DNA: TGTGCCAGCACCCAAGACCGGCGAACTGAAGCTTTCTTT; CDR3: CASTQDRRTEAFF
J: TRBJ2-2; D: .; size: .; V: TRBV6-5; DNA: TGTGCCAGCAGAATGAAAAACACCGGGGAGCTGTTTTTT; CDR3: CASRMKNTGELFF
J: TRBJ2-7; D: .; size: .; V: TRBV2; DNA: TGTGCCAGCACACCGCAGTGGGGCTCCTACGAGCAGTACTTC; CDR3: CASTPQWGSYEQYF
J: TRBJ1-1; D: .; size: .; V: TRBV9; DNA: TGTGCCAGCAGCCCGCAGGAGCCAGCAGGAACGGGGAACACTGAAGCTTTCTTT; CDR3: CASSPQEPAGTGNTEAFF
J: TRBJ2-7; D: TRBD2; size: few; V: TRBV19; DNA: TGTGCCAGTAGCCATACTAGCGGAGATTTTTACGAGCAGTACTTC; CDR3: CASSHTSGDFYEQYF
J: TRBJ1-1; D: TRBD1; size: .; V: TRBV9; DNA: TGTGCCAGCAGTTCCGGGACAGAGAACACTGAAGCTTTCTTT; CDR3: CASSSGTENTEAFF
J: TRBJ1-1; D: .; size: .; V: TRBV11-2; DNA: TGTGCCAGCAGCTTATTGCCAGGGAACACTGAAGCTTTCTTT; CDR3: CASSLLPGNTEAFF
J: TRBJ2-3; D: TRBD1; size: .; V: TRBV4-3; DNA: TGCGCCAGCAGCAACGACAGGGGCCTGGATACGCAGTATTTT; CDR3: CASSNDRGLDTQYF
J: TRBJ1-1; D: TRBD1; size: .; V: TRBV5-1; DNA: TGCGCCAGCAGCTCAGGAGGGACAGCGAACACTGAAGCTTTCTTT; CDR3: CASSSGGTANTEAFF
J: TRBJ2-7; D: .; size: .; V: TRBV9; DNA: TGTGCCAGCAGCCCCGGGACTGACATTCTTTACTTC; CDR3: CASSPGTDILYF
J: TRBJ2-6; D: .; size: .; V: TRBV28; DNA: TGTGCCAGCAGGGACCGGCTGCCCCCTGGGGCCAACGTCCTGACTTTC; CDR3: CASRDRLPPGANVLTF
J: TRBJ2-7; D: .; size: once; V: TRBV6-5; DNA: TGTGCCAGCAGCCATACAGGGACGGGAGATCGGGAGCAGTACTTC; CDR3: CASSHTGTGDREQYF
J: TRBJ2-3; D: .; size: .; V: TRBV6-5; DNA: TGTGCCACCACGGGTGAGTCGGATACGCAGTATTTT; CDR3: CATTGESDTQYF
J: TRBJ2-7; D: .; size: .; V: TRBV5-1; DNA: TGCGCCAGCAGCTTGGGTCAGGGAGGAGGGGACTCCTACGAGCAGTACTTC; CDR3: CASSLGQGGGDSYEQYF
J: TRBJ1-1; D: TRBD1; size: .; V: TRBV29-1; DNA: TGCAGCGGCGACAGGGGAATGAACACTGAAGCTTTCTTT; CDR3: CSGDRGMNTEAFF
J: TRBJ1-5; D: .; size: .; V: TRBV30; DNA: TGTGCCTCCTCGGAGGGGGGCTCGAGCAATCAGCCCCAGCATTTT; CDR3: CASSEGGSSNQPQHF
J: TRBJ1-5; D: TRBD1; size: .; V: TRBV2; DNA: TGTGCCAGCAGTGAAGGACAGGGACTCAATCAGCCCCAGCATTTT; CDR3: CASSEGQGLNQPQHF
J: TRBJ2-6; D: .; size: once; V: TRBV9; DNA: TGTGCCAGCACCTTTCAAGGGGTAGGGGCCAACGTCCTGACTTTC; CDR3: CASTFQGVGANVLTF
J: TRBJ1-5; D: .; size: .; V: TRBV2; DNA: TGTGCCAGCAGTGAGGCTGGCAGAGATCAGCCCCAGCATTTT; CDR3: CASSEAGRDQPQHF
J: TRBJ1-1; D: .; size: once; V: TRBV7-3; DNA: TGTGCCAGCAGCCCCGAAGGGGGGAACACTGAAGCTTTCTTT; CDR3: CASSPEGGNTEAFF